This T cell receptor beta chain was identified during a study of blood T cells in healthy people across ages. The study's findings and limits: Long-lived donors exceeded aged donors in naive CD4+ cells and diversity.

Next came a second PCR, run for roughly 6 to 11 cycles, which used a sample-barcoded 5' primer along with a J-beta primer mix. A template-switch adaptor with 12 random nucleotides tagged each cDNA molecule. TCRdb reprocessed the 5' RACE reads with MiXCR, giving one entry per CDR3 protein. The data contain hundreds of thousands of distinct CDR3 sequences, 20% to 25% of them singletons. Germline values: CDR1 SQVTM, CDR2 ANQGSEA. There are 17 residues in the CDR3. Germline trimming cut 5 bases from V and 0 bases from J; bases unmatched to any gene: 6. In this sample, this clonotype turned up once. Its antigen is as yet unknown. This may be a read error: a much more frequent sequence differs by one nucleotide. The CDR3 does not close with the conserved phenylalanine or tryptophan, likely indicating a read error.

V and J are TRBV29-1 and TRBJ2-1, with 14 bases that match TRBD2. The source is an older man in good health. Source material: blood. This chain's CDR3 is CSVTGGLAGVSYNEQFS. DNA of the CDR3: TGCAGCGTTACAGGGGGACTAGCGGGAGTCTCCTACAATGAGCAGTTCTCC.